This T cell receptor beta chain was identified during a study of OX40 agonist ivuxolimab in advanced cancers. At the level of the whole study: Ivuxolimab was an agonistic, fully human IgG2 monoclonal antibody directed against OX40 (CD134), a costimulatory receptor. Intravenous ivuxolimab was administered to patients every 2 weeks at six dose levels: 0.01, 0.1, 0.3, 1.5, 3 and 10 mg/kg. Of the 50 to 55 patients in dose escalation, about 20 had hepatocellular carcinoma, roughly 15 had melanoma, 9 had renal cell carcinoma and 9 had head and neck cancer. In the dose-escalation cohort, 65% to 90% of patients were male, and the mean age was approximately 60 years, with a range of 23 to 79. Prior anti-PD-1, anti-PD-L1 or anti-CTLA-4 therapy was permitted, and checkpoint inhibitors had been received by about 36% of dose-escalation patients. Partial responses were achieved by three dose-escalation patients, of whom one had hepatocellular carcinoma and two had cutaneous melanoma. The purpose of peripheral TCRbeta sequencing was to test whether ivuxolimab changed TCR sequence diversity and led to clonal T-cell expansion. The paper describes the monotherapy dose-escalation part (N of about 52 patients) of the phase I trial of ivuxolimab.

In the germline V gene, CDR1 corresponds to MNHNS and CDR2 to SASEGT. Clipping removes 7 bases from V and 10 bases from J, with 12 as the unmatched junction base count. The CDR3 sequence holds 14 residues, the cysteine and phenylalanine included. The DNA shown is the 42-base CDR3, in frame from base 1. Patients with a history of autoimmune disease or receiving systemic immunosuppression were excluded from the trial. Peripheral blood for TCR sequencing was drawn from every dose cohort at baseline, at cycle 4 day 1 and at cycle 7 day 1. The samples were taken from a phase I, first-in-human, multicenter, open-label dose-escalation trial of ivuxolimab. The trial enrolled adults with locally advanced or metastatic head and neck squamous cell, hepatocellular, melanoma or renal cell carcinoma. Before TCR sequencing, CD4+ T cells and CD8+ T cells from peripheral blood were sorted into separate populations.

With regard to this clone: Its antigen is not yet known. The record has no base qualities; no much larger clone is one base away.

The research as a whole found: Antigen specificity was not determined for the clonally expanded peripheral T cells. After ivuxolimab, more expanded clones were found on average in CD8+ T cells than in CD4+ T cells. At doses of 0.1 to 3.0 mg/kg, clonal expansion of both CD4+ and CD8+ blood T cells was observed from baseline to week 6. In the 0.1-3.0 mg/kg groups, partial responders had among the lowest normalized peripheral clonal expansion, particularly in CD8+ T cells. Low levels of normalized T-cell clonal expansion were also shown by some nonresponding patients.

To sequence the TCRbeta CDR3 region, genomic DNA was isolated from the sorted cells. TCRbeta CDR3 regions were sequenced using the immunoSEQ Assay. Imported from immuneACCESS, the table was reduced by TCRdb to in-frame sequences with V and J called. These copies leave out some clones; in studies compared against another copy, an unresolved V gene accounts for under half, and the cause of the remainder is not known. The sample data list roughly 60,000 clones, and approximately 87% of these were observed just once. The ten largest clones add up to around 5% of the sample. Recombination joined TRBV6-1 with TRBJ1-4; the central 7 bases match TRBD1. This receptor was identified in an adult with an advanced solid tumor such as melanoma, head and neck, liver or kidney cancer. The sequencing used CD4+ or CD8+ T cells sorted from blood, collected in a trial of the OX40 agonist ivuxolimab. The nucleotide sequence reads TGTGCCAGCACCCACGACAGGGCCAGCGGAAAACTGTTTTTT. This yields the protein CASTHDRASGKLFF.